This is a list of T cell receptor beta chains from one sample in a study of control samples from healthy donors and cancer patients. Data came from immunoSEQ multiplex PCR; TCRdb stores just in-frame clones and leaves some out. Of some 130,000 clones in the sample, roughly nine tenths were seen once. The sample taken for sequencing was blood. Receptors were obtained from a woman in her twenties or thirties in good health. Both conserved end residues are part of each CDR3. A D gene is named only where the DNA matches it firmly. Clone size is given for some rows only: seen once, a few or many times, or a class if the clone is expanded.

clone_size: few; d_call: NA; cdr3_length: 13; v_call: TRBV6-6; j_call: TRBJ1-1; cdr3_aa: CASRYDRNTEAFF; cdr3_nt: TGTGCCAGCAGATACGACAGAAACACTGAAGCTTTCTTT
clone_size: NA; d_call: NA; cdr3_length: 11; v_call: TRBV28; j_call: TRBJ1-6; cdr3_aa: CASTPGSPLHF; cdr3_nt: TGTGCCAGCACCCCGGGTTCACCCCTCCACTTT
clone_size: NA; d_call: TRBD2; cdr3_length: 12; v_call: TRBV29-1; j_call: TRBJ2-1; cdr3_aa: CSVGGSSNEQFF; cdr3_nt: TGCAGCGTGGGAGGGAGCAGTAATGAGCAGTTCTTC
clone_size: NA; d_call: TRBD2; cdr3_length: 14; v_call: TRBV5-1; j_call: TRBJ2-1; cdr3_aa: CASSSGGRDNEQFF; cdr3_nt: TGCGCCAGCAGCTCCGGCGGGAGAGATAATGAGCAGTTCTTC
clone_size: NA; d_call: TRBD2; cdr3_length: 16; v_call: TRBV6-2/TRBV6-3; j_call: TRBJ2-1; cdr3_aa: CASSRRSGRSYNEQFF; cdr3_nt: TGTGCCAGCAGCAGGCGGAGCGGGAGGAGCTACAATGAGCAGTTCTTC
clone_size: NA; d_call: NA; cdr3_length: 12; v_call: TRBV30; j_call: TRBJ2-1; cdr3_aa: CAWDREANEQFF; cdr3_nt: TGTGCCTGGGACAGGGAGGCTAATGAGCAGTTCTTC
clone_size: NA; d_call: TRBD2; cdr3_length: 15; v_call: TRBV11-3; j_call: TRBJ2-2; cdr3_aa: CASSFAGAGTGELFF; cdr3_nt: TGTGCCAGCAGCTTCGCGGGAGCGGGGACCGGGGAGCTGTTTTTT
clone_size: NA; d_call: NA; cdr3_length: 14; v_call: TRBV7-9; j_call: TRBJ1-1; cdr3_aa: CASSLEGVGTEAFF; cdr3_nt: TGTGCCAGCAGCTTAGAAGGGGTGGGCACTGAAGCTTTCTTT
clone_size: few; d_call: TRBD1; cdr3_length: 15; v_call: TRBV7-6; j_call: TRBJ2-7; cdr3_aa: CASSLSGQGSYEQYF; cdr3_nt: TGTGCCAGCAGCTTGTCCGGACAGGGGTCCTACGAGCAGTACTTC
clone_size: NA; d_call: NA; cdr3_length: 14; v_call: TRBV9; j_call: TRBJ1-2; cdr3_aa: CASSVADTNYGYTF; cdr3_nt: TGTGCCAGCAGCGTAGCTGACACTAACTATGGCTACACCTTC
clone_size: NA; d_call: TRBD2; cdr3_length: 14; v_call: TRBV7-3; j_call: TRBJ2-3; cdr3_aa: CASSDQTSLDTQYF; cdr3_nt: TGTGCCAGCAGCGACCAGACTAGCTTGGATACGCAGTATTTT
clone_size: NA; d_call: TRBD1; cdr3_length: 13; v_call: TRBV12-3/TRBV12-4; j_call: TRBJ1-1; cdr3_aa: CASSNRGLTEAFF; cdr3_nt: TGTGCCAGCAGCAACAGGGGGCTTACTGAAGCTTTCTTT
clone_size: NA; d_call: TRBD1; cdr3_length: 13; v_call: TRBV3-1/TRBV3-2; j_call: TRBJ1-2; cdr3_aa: CASSQGQGGGYTF; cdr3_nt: TGTGCCAGCAGCCAAGGACAGGGAGGCGGCTACACCTTC
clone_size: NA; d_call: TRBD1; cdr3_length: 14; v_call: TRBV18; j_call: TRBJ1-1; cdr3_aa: CASSKDRAITEAFF; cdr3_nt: TGTGCCAGCTCCAAGGACAGGGCGATCACTGAAGCTTTCTTT
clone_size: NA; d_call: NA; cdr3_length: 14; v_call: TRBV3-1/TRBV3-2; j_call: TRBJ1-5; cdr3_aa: CASGWGASNQPQHF; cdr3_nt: TGTGCCAGCGGATGGGGGGCTAGCAATCAGCCCCAGCATTTT
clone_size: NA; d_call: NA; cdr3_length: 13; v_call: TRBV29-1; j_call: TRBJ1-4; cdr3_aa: CSVGRTTNEKLFF; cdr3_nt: TGCAGCGTTGGGCGGACCACTAATGAAAAACTGTTTTTT
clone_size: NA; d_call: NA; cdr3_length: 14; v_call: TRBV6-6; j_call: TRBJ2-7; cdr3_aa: CASINGRSSYEQYF; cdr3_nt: TGTGCCAGCATTAACGGGCGGAGTTCCTACGAGCAGTACTTC
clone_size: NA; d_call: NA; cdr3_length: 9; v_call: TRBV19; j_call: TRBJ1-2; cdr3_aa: CASWADYTF; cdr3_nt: TGTGCCAGTTGGGCGGACTACACCTTC